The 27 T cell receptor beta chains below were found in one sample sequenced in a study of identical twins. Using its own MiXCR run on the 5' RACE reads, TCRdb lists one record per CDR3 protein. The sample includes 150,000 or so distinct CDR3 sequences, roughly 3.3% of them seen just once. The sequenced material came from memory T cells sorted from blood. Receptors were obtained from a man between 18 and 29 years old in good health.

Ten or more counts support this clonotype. CDR3 sequence reads: CASSSDSSYNSPLHF. The DNA for the CDR3 is TGCGCCAGCAGCTCGGACAGCAGTTATAATTCACCCCTCCACTTT. The chain combines TRBV5-1 with TRBJ1-6, with D perhaps TRBD1 (6 bases). V was cut by 3 bases and J by 4 bases, with 11 bases left in between. In germline, CDR1 is SGHRS, CDR2 YFSETQ. CDR3 length: 15 residues.

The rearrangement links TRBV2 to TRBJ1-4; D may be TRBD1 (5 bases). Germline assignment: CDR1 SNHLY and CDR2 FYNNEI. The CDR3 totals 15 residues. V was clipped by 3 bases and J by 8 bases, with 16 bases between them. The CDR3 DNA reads TGTGCCAGCAGTGAGACGAGCGGGGGTGGAGAAAAACTGTTTTTT. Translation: CASSETSGGGEKLFF.

CDR3 nucleotides: TGTGCCAGCAGCCCCAAAATCCGGCAATCCTATAGCAATCAGCCCCAGCATTTT. It specifies CASSPKIRQSYSNQPQHF. V usage is TRBV14 and J usage is TRBJ1-5; D is uncertain. The CDR3 has 18 amino acids. Trimming removed 4 bases at V and 0 bases at J, with 19 bases between. The germline V gene encodes CDR1 SGHDN and CDR2 FVKESK.

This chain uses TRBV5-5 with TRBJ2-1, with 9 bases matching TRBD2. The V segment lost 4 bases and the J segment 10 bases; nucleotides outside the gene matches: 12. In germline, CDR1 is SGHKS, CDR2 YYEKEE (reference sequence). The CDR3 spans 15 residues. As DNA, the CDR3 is TGTGCCAGCAGCCCATATGCGGGAGGGCCGGGGGAGCAGTTCTTC. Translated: CASSPYAGGPGEQFF.

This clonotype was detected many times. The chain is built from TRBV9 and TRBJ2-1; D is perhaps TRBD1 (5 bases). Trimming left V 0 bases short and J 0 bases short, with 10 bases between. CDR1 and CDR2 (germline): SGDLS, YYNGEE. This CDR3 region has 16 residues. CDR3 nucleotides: TGTGCCAGCAGCGTAGCGCAGGGAACCTCCTACAATGAGCAGTTCTTC. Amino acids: CASSVAQGTSYNEQFF.

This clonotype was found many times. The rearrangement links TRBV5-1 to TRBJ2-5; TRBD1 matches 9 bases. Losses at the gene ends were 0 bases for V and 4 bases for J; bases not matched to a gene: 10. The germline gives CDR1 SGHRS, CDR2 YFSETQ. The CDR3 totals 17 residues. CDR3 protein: CASSLGGQGMLRETQYF. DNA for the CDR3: TGCGCCAGCAGCTTGGGGGGACAGGGAATGCTTCGAGAGACCCAGTACTTC.

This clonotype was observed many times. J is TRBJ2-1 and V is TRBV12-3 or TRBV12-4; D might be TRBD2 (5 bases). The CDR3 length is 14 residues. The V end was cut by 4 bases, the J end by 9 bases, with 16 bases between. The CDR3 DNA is TGTGCCAGCAGTTCAACCTTACTCCGGGGTGAGCAGTTCTTC. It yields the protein CASSSTLLRGEQFF.

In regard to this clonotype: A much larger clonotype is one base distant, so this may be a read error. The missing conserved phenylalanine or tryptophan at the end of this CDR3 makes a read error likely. In DNA form, the CDR3 reads TGTGCCAGCAGCGAACAGGGGGCCGGGGAGCTGTTTTTA. Its translation is CASSEQGAGELFL. This chain uses TRBV9 with TRBJ2-2; 8 bases fit TRBD1. V lost 3 bases, J lost 6 bases, and 1 base stayed unmatched. Per the germline V gene, CDR1 is SGDLS and CDR2 is YYNGEE. This CDR3 contains 13 residues.

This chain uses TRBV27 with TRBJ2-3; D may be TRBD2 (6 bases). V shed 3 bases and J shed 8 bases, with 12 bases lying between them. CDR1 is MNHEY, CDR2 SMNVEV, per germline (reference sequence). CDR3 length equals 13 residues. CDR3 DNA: TGTGCCAGCAGTTTTGCGGGATTTGTTACGCAGTATTTT. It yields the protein CASSFAGFVTQYF.

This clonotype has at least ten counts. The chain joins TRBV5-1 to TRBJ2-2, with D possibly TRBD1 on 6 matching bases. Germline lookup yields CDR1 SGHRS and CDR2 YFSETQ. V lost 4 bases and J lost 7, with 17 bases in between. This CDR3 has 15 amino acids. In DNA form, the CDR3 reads TGCGCCAGCAGCCCTAACAGGGTGGTGAGCGGGGAGCTGTTTTTT. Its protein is CASSPNRVVSGELFF.

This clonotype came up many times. The CDR3 DNA is TGCGCCAGCAGCTTGGCGGGAGGCCAGAGTGAGCAGTTCTTC. Translated: CASSLAGGQSEQFF. This chain links TRBV5-1 with TRBJ2-1, with TRBD2 matching over 7 bases. The CDR3 length is 14 residues. Unmatched junction bases numbered 6, after V lost 0 bases and J lost 9 bases. CDR1 is SGHRS and CDR2 is YFSETQ in the germline V gene.

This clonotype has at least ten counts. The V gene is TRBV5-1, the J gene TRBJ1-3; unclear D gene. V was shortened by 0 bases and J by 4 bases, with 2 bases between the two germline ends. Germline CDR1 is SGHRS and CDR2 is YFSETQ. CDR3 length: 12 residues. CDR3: CASSLDGNTIYF. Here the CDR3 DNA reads TGCGCCAGCAGCTTGGACGGAAACACCATATATTTT. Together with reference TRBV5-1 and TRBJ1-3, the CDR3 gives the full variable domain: KAGVTQTPRYLIKTRGQQVTLSCSPISGHRSVSWYQQTPGQGLQFLFEYFSETQRNKGNFPGRFSGRQFSNSRSEMNVSTLELGDSALYLCASSLDGNTIYFGEGSWLTVV.

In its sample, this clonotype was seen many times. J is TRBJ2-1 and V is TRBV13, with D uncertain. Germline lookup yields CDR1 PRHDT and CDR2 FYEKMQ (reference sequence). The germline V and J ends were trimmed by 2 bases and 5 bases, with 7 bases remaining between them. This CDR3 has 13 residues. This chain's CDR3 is CASSLWLNNEQFF. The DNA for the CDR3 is TGTGCCAGCAGCTTATGGCTCAACAATGAGCAGTTCTTC.

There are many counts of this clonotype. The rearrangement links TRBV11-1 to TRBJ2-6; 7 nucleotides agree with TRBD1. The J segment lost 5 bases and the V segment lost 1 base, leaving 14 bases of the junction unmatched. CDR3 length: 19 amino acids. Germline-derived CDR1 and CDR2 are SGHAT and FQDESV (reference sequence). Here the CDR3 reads CASSLVFGAGGSWANVLTF. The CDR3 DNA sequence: TGTGCCAGCAGCTTAGTTTTTGGGGCAGGGGGTTCTTGGGCCAACGTCCTGACTTTC.

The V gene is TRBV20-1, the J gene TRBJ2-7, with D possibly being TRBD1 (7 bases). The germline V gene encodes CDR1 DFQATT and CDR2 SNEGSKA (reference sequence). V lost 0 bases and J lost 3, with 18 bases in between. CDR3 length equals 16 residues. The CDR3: CSARDSQGGVGYEQYF. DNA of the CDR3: TGCAGTGCTAGAGATTCCCAGGGGGGCGTGGGCTACGAGCAGTACTTC.

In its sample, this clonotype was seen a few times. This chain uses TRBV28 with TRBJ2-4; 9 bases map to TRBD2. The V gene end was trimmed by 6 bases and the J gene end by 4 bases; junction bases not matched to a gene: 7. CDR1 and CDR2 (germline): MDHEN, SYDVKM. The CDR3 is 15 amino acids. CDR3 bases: TGTGCCAGCAGCCGACTAGCGGTACTTAAAAACATTCAGTACTTC. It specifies CASSRLAVLKNIQYF. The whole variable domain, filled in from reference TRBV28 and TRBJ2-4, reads DVKVTQSSRYLVKRTGEKVFLECVQDMDHENMFWYRQDPGLGLRLIYFSYDVKMKEKGDIPEGYSVSREKKERFSLILESASTNQTSMYLCASSRLAVLKNIQYFGAGTRLSVL.

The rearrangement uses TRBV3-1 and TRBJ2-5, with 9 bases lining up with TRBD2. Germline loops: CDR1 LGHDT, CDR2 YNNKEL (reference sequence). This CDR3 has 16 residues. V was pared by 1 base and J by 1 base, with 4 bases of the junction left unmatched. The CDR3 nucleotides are TGTGCCAGCAGCCAAGTAGGGCGGGAGGGCCAAGAGACCCAGTACTTC. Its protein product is CASSQVGREGQETQYF.

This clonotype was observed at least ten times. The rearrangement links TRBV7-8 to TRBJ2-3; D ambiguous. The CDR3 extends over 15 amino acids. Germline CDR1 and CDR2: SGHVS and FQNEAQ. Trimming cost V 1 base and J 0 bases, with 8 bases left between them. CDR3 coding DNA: TGTGCCAGCAGCTTAGATTCAGGAAGCACAGATACGCAGTATTTT. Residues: CASSLDSGSTDTQYF.

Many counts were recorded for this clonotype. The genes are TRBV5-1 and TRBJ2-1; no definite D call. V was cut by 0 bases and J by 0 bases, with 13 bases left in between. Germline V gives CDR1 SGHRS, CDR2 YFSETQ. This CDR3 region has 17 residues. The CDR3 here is CASSLGAIRDSYNEQFF. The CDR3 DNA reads TGCGCCAGCAGCTTGGGCGCCATCAGAGACTCCTACAATGAGCAGTTCTTC.

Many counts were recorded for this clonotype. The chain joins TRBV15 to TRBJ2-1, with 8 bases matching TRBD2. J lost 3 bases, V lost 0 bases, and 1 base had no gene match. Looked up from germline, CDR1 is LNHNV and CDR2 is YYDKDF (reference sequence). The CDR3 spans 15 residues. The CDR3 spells CATSRELAVYNEQFF. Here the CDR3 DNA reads TGTGCCACCAGCAGAGAACTAGCGGTCTACAATGAGCAGTTCTTC.

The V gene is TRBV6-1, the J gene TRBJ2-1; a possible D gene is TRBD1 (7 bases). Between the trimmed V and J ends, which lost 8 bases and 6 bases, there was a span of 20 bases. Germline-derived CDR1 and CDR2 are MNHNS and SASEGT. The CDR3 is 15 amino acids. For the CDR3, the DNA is TGTGCCAGCGGAGGGGTTGGATGGACAGGCAATGAGCAGTTCTTC. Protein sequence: CASGGVGWTGNEQFF.

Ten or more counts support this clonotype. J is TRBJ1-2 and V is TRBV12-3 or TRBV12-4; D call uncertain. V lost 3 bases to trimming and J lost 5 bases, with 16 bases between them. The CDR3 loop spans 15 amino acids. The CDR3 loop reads CASSFSPGRQYGYTF. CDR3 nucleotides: TGTGCCAGCAGTTTTTCACCCGGGCGCCAATATGGCTACACCTTC.

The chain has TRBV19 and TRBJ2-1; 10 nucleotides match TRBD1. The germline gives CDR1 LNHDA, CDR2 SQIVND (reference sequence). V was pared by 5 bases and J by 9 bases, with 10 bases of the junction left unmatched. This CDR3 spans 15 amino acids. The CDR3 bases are TGTGCCAGTAGTCCGCCCGGGACAGGGGAACGTGAGCAGTTCTTC. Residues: CASSPPGTGEREQFF.

In DNA, the CDR3 is TGTGCCAGCTCACCTTCTCAGGGTCCGTACGAGCAGTACTTC. It yields the protein CASSPSQGPYEQYF. The chain combines TRBV18 with TRBJ2-7; the D gene is possibly TRBD1 (5 bases). The CDR3 runs to 14 residues. Trimming took off 3 bases at V and 4 bases at J, with 13 bases between the two ends. Germline V CDR1 and CDR2: KGHSH, LQKENI.

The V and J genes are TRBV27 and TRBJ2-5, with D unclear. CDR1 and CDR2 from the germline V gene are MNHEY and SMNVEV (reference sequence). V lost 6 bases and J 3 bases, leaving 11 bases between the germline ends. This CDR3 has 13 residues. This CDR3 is CASRARWEETQYF. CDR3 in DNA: TGTGCCAGCAGAGCTAGGTGGGAAGAGACCCAGTACTTC.

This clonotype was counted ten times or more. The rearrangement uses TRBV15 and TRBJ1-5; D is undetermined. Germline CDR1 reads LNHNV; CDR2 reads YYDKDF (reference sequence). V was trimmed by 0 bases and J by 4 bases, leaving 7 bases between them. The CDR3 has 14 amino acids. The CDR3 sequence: CATSREAANQPQHF. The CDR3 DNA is TGTGCCACCAGCAGAGAGGCAGCGAATCAGCCCCAGCATTTT.

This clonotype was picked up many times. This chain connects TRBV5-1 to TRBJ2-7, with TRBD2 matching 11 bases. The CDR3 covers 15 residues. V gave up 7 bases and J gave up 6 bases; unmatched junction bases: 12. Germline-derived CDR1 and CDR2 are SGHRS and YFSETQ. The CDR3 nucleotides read TGCGCCAGCTCCGACGGAACTAGCGGGAGTCGCGAGCAGTACTTC. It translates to CASSDGTSGSREQYF.